These 19 T cell receptor beta chains share one sample of origin, sequenced in a study of shared clonotypes between healthy human individuals (dated by TCRdb to the early 2020s). To prepare the library, the immunoSEQ multiplex PCR assay was applied. TCRdb took this table from immuneACCESS and kept in-frame rearrangements with V and J called. Such tables lack part of the clones; where checked against another copy, unresolved V genes explain under half of the gap, and the rest is unexplained. Recorded for this sample are roughly 1,500,000 clones; 95% to 99% of them occurred a single time. The ten biggest clones cover around 0.45% of the sample. The sample was naive CD4+ T cells sorted from blood. The meaning of the sample's cell subset or site label: CD45RA+ positively selected. These receptors all come from a man aged 25 to 40 in good health.

The chain uses TRBV4-3 and TRBJ1-4; D possibly corresponds to TRBD1 (5 bases). V was shortened by 1 base and J by 5 bases, with 8 bases between the two germline ends. The germline CDR1 and CDR2 sequences are LGHNA and YSLEER. The length of the CDR3 is 14 residues. In DNA, the CDR3 is TGCGCCAGCAGCCAAGGACAGAAGAATGAAAAACTGTTTTTT. Amino acid sequence: CASSQGQKNEKLFF.

This clone was counted once. The sample holds other DNA sequences that translate to the same CDR3. V gene TRBV7-9 combines with J gene TRBJ1-2; D might be TRBD1 (5 bases). Per the germline V gene, CDR1 is SEHNR and CDR2 is FQNEAQ (reference sequence). Trimming removed 1 base at V and 8 bases at J, with 11 bases between. The CDR3 contains 13 residues. The CDR3 spells CASSLGQGGGYTF. The CDR3 bases are TGTGCCAGCAGCTTAGGGCAGGGAGGCGGCTACACCTTC.

Regarding this clone: Additional DNA sequences in this sample encode the identical CDR3. The chain couples TRBV6-5 to TRBJ2-7, with D hard to call. Looked up from germline, CDR1 is MNHEY and CDR2 is SVGAGI. The CDR3 contains 11 residues. Trimming removed 2 bases at V and 5 bases at J, with 4 bases between. The CDR3 region has the DNA TGTGCCAGCAGTTACCTGGACGAGCAGTACTTC. It is translated as CASSYLDEQYF.

J is TRBJ1-1 and V is TRBV19, with D possibly matching TRBD1 (6 bases). The V end lost 5 bases, the J end lost 4 bases, and 17 bases lay between the germline ends. The CDR3 extends over 15 amino acids. Per the germline V gene, CDR1 is LNHDA and CDR2 is SQIVND (reference sequence). The CDR3 nucleotides read TGTGCCAGTAGTGTCGAATTCAGGGGCTTCACTGAAGCTTTCTTT. Translating gives CASSVEFRGFTEAFF. The entire variable domain, with the rest obtained from reference TRBV19 and TRBJ1-1, is as follows: DGGITQSPKYLFRKEGQNVTLSCEQNLNHDAMYWYRQDPGQGLRLIYYSQIVNDFQKGDIAEGYSVSREKKESFPLTVTSAQKNPTAFYLCASSVEFRGFTEAFFGQGTRLTVV.

The chain employs TRBV10-3 and TRBJ1-5, with D maybe TRBD1 (5 bases). The CDR3 length is 15 residues. V lost 3 bases, J lost 3 bases, and 12 bases lay in between. Germline-derived CDR1 and CDR2 are ENHRY and SYGVKD. The CDR3 bases are TGTGCCATCAGTGACGGGGCAGACTACAATCAGCCCCAGCATTTT. It is translated as CAISDGADYNQPQHF.

The chain joins TRBV5-4 to TRBJ2-1, with D perhaps matching TRBD1 or TRBD2 (5 bases each). V shed 5 bases and J shed 2 bases, with 11 bases lying between them. This CDR3 has 14 amino acids. CDR1 and CDR2 from the germline V gene are SGHNT and YYREEE (reference sequence). CDR3 bases: TGTGCCAGCAGGACTACGACAGCCTACAATGAGCAGTTCTTC. It translates to CASRTTTAYNEQFF.

The V and J genes are TRBV2 and TRBJ1-2, with D maybe TRBD1 (5 bases). From germline, CDR1 is SNHLY and CDR2 FYNNEI. Trimming stripped 6 bases from V and 4 bases from J, with 12 bases between. This CDR3 comprises 13 residues. CDR3 protein: CASSVRQSYGYTF. The CDR3 coding sequence is TGTGCCAGCAGCGTCCGACAGAGCTATGGCTACACCTTC.

V and J are TRBV19 and TRBJ1-4, with 7 bases identical to TRBD1. The germline gives CDR1 LNHDA, CDR2 SQIVND (reference sequence). J was trimmed by 6 bases and V by 6 bases; bases with no gene match: 13. The CDR3 contains 16 residues. The DNA for the CDR3 is TGTGCCAGTAGCTACAACCGGCAGGGGGGATATGAAAAACTGTTTTTT. Translation gives CASSYNRQGGYEKLFF.

This clone was detected once. The chain's CDR3 is CASAGPASYEQYF. In DNA form, the CDR3 reads TGTGCCAGCGCGGGGCCCGCCTCCTACGAGCAGTACTTC. This chain links TRBV27 with TRBJ2-7; D may be TRBD2 (6 bases). Germline V gene lookup returns CDR1 MNHEY and CDR2 SMNVEV (reference sequence). This CDR3 has 13 amino acids. V lost 8 bases to trimming and J lost 0 bases, with 11 bases between them.

This sequence joins TRBV9 and TRBJ1-1, with 10 bases identical to TRBD1. After removal of 0 bases from V and 0 bases from J, the junction contained 5 bases not matched to a gene. Germline CDR1 and CDR2: SGDLS and YYNGEE. The CDR3 extends over 17 amino acids. CDR3 region: CASSVGDRGYMNTEAFF. The CDR3 DNA reads TGTGCCAGCAGCGTAGGGGACAGGGGATATATGAACACTGAAGCTTTCTTT.

This chain joins TRBV2 and TRBJ2-5; TRBD1 aligns across 8 bases. Germline V lookup: CDR1 SNHLY, CDR2 FYNNEI. V lost 7 bases, J lost 1 base, and 8 bases stayed unmatched. This CDR3 is built from 15 residues. The CDR3 bases are TGTGCCAGCACGGGGGACAGGATAGTCCAAGAGACCCAGTACTTC. This encodes CASTGDRIVQETQYF.

This CDR3 reads CASSPNVGNYEQYF. CDR3 DNA sequence: TGCGCCAGCAGCCCGAATGTCGGAAACTACGAGCAGTACTTC. J is TRBJ2-7 and V is TRBV10-1; D is uncertain. Trimming took 6 bases from V and 3 from J, leaving 15 bases between them. Germline CDR1 reads WNHNN; CDR2 reads SYGVQD (reference sequence). This CDR3 is built from 14 residues.

This chain connects TRBV19 to TRBJ1-2, with TRBD1 identical over 8 bases. CDR1 and CDR2 (germline): LNHDA, SQIVND (reference sequence). This CDR3 has 15 residues. Losses at the gene ends were 5 bases for V and 2 bases for J; bases not matched to a gene: 7. The CDR3 nucleotides read TGTGCCAGTAGTGCCAGGGGACAGGCAAACTATGGCTACACCTTC. Its translation: CASSARGQANYGYTF.

CDR3 DNA: TGTGCCAGCAGCCGGGCGCTAACGAACTATGGCTACACCTTC. Translation gives CASSRALTNYGYTF. The rearrangement uses TRBV27 and TRBJ1-2; the D is unclear. Germline assignment: CDR1 MNHEY and CDR2 SMNVEV (reference sequence). This CDR3 is built from 14 residues. V was pared by 6 bases and J by 2 bases, with 13 bases between.

The chain links TRBV19 to TRBJ2-3; unclear D gene. CDR3 length equals 14 residues. Deletions cut 0 bases from V and 6 bases from J, with 10 bases between. The germline gives CDR1 LNHDA, CDR2 SQIVND (reference sequence). The CDR3 coding sequence is TGTGCCAGTAGTATAGATCCGAGGAGTGATACGCAGTATTTT. Translated: CASSIDPRSDTQYF.

This clone has just one count. The CDR3, as DNA: TGCGCCAGCAGCTTTCGACTAGAGCAGTTCTTC. Protein sequence: CASSFRLEQFF. V usage is TRBV5-1 and J usage is TRBJ2-1; D is possibly TRBD2 (5 bases). Germline values: CDR1 SGHRS, CDR2 YFSETQ. The V and J ends lost 2 bases and 10 bases respectively, with 7 bases between them. This CDR3 has 11 residues.

V usage is TRBV7-8 and J usage is TRBJ2-1; 13 bases are a match to TRBD2. V lost 5 bases to trimming and J lost 8 bases; unmatched junction nucleotides: 6. The CDR3 has 15 residues. Germline CDR1 and CDR2: SGHVS and FQNEAQ. The CDR3 sequence is CASSDTSGRADEQFF. The CDR3 DNA is TGTGCCAGCAGCGATACTAGCGGGAGGGCCGATGAGCAGTTCTTC.

The gene calls are TRBV28 and TRBJ2-2; no reliable D call. The CDR3 is 12 residues long. Germline V gives CDR1 MDHEN, CDR2 SYDVKM. Trimming left V 2 bases short and J 6 bases short, with 4 bases between. The CDR3 nucleotides are TGTGCCAGCAGTTTAAGATCCGGGGAGCTGTTTTTT. The encoded protein is CASSLRSGELFF. The full variable domain, its missing parts supplied by reference TRBV28 and TRBJ2-2, is DVKVTQSSRYLVKRTGEKVFLECVQDMDHENMFWYRQDPGLGLRLIYFSYDVKMKEKGDIPEGYSVSREKKERFSLILESASTNQTSMYLCASSLRSGELFFGEGSRLTVL.

The chain couples TRBV9 to TRBJ1-1; D is ambiguous. This CDR3 contains 12 residues. Germline values: CDR1 SGDLS, CDR2 YYNGEE. V lost 7 bases and J lost 0, with 7 bases in between. CDR3 protein: CASSTLNTEAFF. In DNA form, the CDR3 reads TGTGCCAGCTCGACACTGAACACTGAAGCTTTCTTT.